This TCR beta chain derives from a study of T cells in Graves' hyperthyroidism and ophthalmopathy. Study as a whole: Before any treatment, at initial diagnosis, peripheral blood was collected.

V lost 3 bases and J lost 2; bases outside the gene matches: 5. Germline V gene sequence: CDR1 SGHRS, CDR2 YFSETQ. The CDR3 is 15 amino acids. This clonotype was detected ten times or more. Amplification targeted TCR beta CDR3 regions from RNA transcripts. HTBI primers were used for first-round RT-PCR of the TCR CDR3. TCRdb fed the multiplex PCR reads into MiXCR, producing one record per CDR3 protein. The sample includes a few hundred thousand distinct CDR3 sequences, less than 15% of them seen just once. Orbital computed tomography, thyroid ultrasound, serum thyroxine and TRAb, and clinical symptoms together informed the diagnoses.

This clonotype was obtained from a woman aged 35 to 49 with Graves' hyperthyroidism. This chain connects TRBV5-1 to TRBJ2-3; 8 positions agree with TRBD2. The sequenced sample was blood. The CDR3 sequence is CASSSISGDTDTQYF. In DNA form, the CDR3 reads TGCGCCAGCAGCTCCATTAGCGGGGACACAGATACGCAGTATTTT.